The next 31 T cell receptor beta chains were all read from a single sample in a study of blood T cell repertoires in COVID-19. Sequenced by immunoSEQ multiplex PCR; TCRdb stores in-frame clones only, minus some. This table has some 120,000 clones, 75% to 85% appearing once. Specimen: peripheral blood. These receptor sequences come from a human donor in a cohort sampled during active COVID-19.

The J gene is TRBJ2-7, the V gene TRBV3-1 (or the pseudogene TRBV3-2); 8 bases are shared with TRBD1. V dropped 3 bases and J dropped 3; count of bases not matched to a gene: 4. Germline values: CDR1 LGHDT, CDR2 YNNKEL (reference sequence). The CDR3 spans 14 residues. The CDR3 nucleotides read TGTGCCAGCAGCCAGGACAGGGATGGCTACGAGCAGTACTTC. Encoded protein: CASSQDRDGYEQYF.

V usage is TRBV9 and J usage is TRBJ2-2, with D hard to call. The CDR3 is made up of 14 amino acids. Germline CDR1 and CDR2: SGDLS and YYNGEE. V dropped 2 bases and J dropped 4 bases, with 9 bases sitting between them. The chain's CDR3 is CASSVLPSTGELFF. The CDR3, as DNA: TGTGCCAGCAGCGTTCTGCCGAGCACCGGGGAGCTGTTTTTT.

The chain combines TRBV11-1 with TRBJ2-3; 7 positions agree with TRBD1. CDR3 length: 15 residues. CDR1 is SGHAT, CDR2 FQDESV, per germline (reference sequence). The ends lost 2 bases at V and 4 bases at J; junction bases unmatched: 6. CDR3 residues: CASSLRRGTADTQYF. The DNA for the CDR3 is TGTGCCAGCAGCTTACGCAGGGGGACAGCAGATACGCAGTATTTT.

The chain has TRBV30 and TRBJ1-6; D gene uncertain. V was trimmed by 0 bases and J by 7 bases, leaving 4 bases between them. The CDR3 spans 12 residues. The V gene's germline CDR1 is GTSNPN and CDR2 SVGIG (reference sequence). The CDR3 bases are TGTGCCTGGAGTGTAGCGAATTCACCCCTCCACTTT. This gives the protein CAWSVANSPLHF.

The CDR3 loop reads CASSHNNPPYEQYF. In nucleotides, the CDR3 is TGTGCCAGCAGCCACAACAACCCCCCCTACGAGCAGTACTTC. The genes are TRBV7-2 and TRBJ2-7; D not resolved. The CDR3 extends over 14 amino acids. CDR1 SGHTA and CDR2 FQGNSA come from the germline V gene. Trimming left V 5 bases short and J 2 bases short, with 13 bases between. Drawing the rest from reference TRBV7-2 and TRBJ2-7, the complete variable domain is GAGVSQSPSNKVTEKGKDVELRCDPISGHTALYWYRQSLGQGLEFLIYFQGNSAPDKSGLPSDRFSAERTGGSVSTLTIQRTQQEDSAVYLCASSHNNPPYEQYFGPGTRLTVT.

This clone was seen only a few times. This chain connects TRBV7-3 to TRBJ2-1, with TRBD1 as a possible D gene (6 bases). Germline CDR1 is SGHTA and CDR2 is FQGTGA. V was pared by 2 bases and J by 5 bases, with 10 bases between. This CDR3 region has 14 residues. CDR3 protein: CASSLVGGHNEQFF. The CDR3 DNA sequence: TGTGCCAGCAGCTTAGTTGGGGGCCACAATGAGCAGTTCTTC. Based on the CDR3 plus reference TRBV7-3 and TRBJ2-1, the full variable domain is GAGVSQTPSNKVTEKGKYVELRCDPISGHTALYWYRQSLGQGPEFLIYFQGTGAADDSGLPNDRFFAVRPEGSVSTLKIQRTERGDSAVYLCASSLVGGHNEQFFGPGTRLTVL.

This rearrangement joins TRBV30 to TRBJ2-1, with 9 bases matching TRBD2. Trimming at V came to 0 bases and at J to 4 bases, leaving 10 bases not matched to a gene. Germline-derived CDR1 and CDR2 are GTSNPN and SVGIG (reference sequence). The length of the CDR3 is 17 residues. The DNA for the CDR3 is TGTGCCTGGAGTGTAATGAAGGCTAGCGGGATGTACAATGAGCAGTTCTTC. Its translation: CAWSVMKASGMYNEQFF.

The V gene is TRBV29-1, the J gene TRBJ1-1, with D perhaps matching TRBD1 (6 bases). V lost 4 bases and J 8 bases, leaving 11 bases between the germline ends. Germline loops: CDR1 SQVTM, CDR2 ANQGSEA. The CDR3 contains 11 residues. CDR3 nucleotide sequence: TGCAGCGTTGCTTATGGGACAGAAGCTTTCTTT. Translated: CSVAYGTEAFF.

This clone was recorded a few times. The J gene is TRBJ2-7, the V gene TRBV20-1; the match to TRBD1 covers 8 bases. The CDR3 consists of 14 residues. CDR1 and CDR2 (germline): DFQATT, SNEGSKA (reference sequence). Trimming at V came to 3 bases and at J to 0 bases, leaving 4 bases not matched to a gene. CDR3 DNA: TGCAGTGCTAGTTTGGACAGGGTCTCCTACGAGCAGTACTTC. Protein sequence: CSASLDRVSYEQYF.

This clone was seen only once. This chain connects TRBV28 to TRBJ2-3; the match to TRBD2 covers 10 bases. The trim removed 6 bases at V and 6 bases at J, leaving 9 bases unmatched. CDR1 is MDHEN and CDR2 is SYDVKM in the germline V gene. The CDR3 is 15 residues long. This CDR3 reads CASRLSGRAADTQYF. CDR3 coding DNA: TGTGCCAGCAGGTTGAGCGGGAGGGCCGCGGATACGCAGTATTTT.

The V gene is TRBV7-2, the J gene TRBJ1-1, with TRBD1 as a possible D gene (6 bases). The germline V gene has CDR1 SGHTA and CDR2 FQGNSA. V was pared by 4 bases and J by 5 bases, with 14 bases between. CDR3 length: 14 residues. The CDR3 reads CASSSIQGWTEAFF. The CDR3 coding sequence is TGTGCCAGCAGCTCCATACAGGGATGGACTGAAGCTTTCTTT.

The CDR3 DNA reads TGTGCCAGCAGTCTACCGGGACAGGGAAACAATGAGCAGTTCTTC. Its translation is CASSLPGQGNNEQFF. The chain recombines TRBV28 with TRBJ2-1; 9 nucleotides match TRBD1. Germline V CDR1 and CDR2: MDHEN, SYDVKM. The CDR3 spans 15 residues. Trimming at V came to 5 bases and at J to 5 bases, leaving 7 bases not matched to a gene. Full variable domain (outside the CDR3, taken from reference TRBV28 and TRBJ2-1): DVKVTQSSRYLVKRTGEKVFLECVQDMDHENMFWYRQDPGLGLRLIYFSYDVKMKEKGDIPEGYSVSREKKERFSLILESASTNQTSMYLCASSLPGQGNNEQFFGPGTRLTVL.

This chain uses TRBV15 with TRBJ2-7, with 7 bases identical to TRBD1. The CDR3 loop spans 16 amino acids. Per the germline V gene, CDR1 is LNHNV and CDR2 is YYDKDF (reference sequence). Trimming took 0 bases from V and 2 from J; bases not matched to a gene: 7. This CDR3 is CATSRDGGQGAYEQYF. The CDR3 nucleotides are TGTGCCACCAGCAGAGATGGAGGCCAGGGGGCCTACGAGCAGTACTTC. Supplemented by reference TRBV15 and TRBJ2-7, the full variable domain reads DAMVIQNPRYQVTQFGKPVTLSCSQTLNHNVMYWYQQKSSQAPKLLFHYYDKDFNNEADTPDNFQSRRPNTSFCFLDIRSPGLGDTAMYLCATSRDGGQGAYEQYFGPGTRLTVT.

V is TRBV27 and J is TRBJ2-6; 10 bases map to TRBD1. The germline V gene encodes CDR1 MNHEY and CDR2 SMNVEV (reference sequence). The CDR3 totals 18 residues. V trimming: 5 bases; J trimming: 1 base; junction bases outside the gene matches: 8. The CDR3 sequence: CASSLGQGVLSGANVLTF. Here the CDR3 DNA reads TGTGCCAGCAGTCTCGGACAGGGGGTATTATCTGGGGCCAACGTCCTGACTTTC.

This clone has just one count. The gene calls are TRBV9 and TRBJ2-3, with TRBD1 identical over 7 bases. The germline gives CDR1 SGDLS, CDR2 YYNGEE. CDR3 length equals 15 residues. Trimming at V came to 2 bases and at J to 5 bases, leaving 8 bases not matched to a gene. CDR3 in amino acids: CASSVAGTALDTQYF. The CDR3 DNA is TGTGCCAGCAGCGTGGCCGGGACAGCCTTAGATACGCAGTATTTT.

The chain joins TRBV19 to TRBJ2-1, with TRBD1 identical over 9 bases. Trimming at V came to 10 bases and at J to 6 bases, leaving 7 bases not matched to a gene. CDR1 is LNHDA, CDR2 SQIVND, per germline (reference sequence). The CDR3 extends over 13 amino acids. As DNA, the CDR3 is TGTGCCACCCGGGACAGGGAACTCAATGAGCAGTTCTTC. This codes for CATRDRELNEQFF. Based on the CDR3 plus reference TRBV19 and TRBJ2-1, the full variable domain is DGGITQSPKYLFRKEGQNVTLSCEQNLNHDAMYWYRQDPGQGLRLIYYSQIVNDFQKGDIAEGYSVSREKKESFPLTVTSAQKNPTAFYLCATRDRELNEQFFGPGTRLTVL.

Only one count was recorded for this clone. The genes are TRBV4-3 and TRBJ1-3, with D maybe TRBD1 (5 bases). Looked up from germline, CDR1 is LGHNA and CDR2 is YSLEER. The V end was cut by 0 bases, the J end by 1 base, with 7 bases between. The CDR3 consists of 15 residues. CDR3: CASSQDYRSGNTIYF. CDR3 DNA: TGCGCCAGCAGCCAAGACTACAGGTCTGGAAACACCATATATTTT.

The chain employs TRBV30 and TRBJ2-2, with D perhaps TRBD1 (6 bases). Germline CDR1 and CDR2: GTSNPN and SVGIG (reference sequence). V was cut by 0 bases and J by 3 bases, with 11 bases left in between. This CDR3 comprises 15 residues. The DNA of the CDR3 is TGTGCCTGGAGTGTACAGGGCATGGACACCGGGGAGCTGTTTTTT. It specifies CAWSVQGMDTGELFF. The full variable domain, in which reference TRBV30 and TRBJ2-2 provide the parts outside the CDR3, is SQTIHQWPATLVQPVGSPLSLECTVEGTSNPNLYWYRQAAGRGLQLLFYSVGIGQISSEVPQNLSASRPQDRQFILSSKKLLLSDSGFYLCAWSVQGMDTGELFFGEGSRLTVL.

CDR3 amino acids: CASSKTSGTGGNEQFF. The CDR3 coding sequence is TGTGCCAGCAGCAAGACTAGCGGGACCGGGGGCAATGAGCAGTTCTTC. The V gene is TRBV7-2, the J gene TRBJ2-1; 11 positions agree with TRBD2. Germline trimming cut 5 bases from V and 6 bases from J; bases unmatched to any gene: 9. Germline CDR1 SGHTA, CDR2 FQGNSA. The CDR3 has 16 residues.

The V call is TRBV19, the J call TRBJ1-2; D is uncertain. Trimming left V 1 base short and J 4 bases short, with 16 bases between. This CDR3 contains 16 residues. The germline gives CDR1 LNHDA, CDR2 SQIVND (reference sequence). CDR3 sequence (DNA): TGTGCCAGTAGTATAGTGGCCCTCCTGGGCATCTATGGCTACACCTTC. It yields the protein CASSIVALLGIYGYTF.

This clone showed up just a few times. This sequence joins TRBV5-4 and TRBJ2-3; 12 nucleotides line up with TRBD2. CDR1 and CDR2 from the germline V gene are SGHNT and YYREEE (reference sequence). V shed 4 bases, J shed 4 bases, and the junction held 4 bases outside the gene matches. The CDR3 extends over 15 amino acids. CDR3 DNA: TGTGCCAGCAGCCCTAGCGGGAGGGTGTCAGATACGCAGTATTTT. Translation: CASSPSGRVSDTQYF.

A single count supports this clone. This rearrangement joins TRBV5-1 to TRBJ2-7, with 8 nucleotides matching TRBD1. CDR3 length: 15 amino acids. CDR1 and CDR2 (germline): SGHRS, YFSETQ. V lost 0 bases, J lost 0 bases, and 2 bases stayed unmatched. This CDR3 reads CASSLGTGSSYEQYF. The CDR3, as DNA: TGCGCCAGCAGCTTGGGGACAGGGAGCTCCTACGAGCAGTACTTC.

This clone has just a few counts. The CDR3 loop is CASSSSLIGGGRRDEQYF. CDR3 nucleotide sequence: TGTGCCAGCAGCTCCTCCCTAATCGGGGGAGGGCGGAGAGACGAGCAGTACTTC. V gene TRBV7-2 combines with J gene TRBJ2-7; 7 bases align to TRBD2. Trimming at V came to 4 bases and at J to 5 bases, leaving 20 bases not matched to a gene. Germline V gene data show CDR1 as SGHTA and CDR2 as FQGNSA. This CDR3 is 18 amino acids long.

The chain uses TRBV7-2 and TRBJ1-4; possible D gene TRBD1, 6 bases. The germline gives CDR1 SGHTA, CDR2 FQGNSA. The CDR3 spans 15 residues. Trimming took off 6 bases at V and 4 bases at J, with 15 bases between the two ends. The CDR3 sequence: CASRDTGFNNEKLFF. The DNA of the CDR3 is TGTGCCAGCAGAGACACAGGGTTTAATAATGAAAAACTGTTTTTT.

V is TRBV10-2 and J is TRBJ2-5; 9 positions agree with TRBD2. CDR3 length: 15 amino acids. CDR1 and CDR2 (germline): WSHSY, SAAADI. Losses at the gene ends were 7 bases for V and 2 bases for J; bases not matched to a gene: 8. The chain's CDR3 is CASKLAGAPQETQYF. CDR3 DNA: TGCGCCAGCAAATTAGCGGGGGCCCCTCAAGAGACCCAGTACTTC.

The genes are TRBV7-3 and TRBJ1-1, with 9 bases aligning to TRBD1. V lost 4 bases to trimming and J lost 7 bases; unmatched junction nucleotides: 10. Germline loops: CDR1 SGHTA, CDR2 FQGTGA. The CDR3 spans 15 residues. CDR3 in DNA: TGTGCCAGCAGCTCGGGACAGGGTTCTTCTGGTGAAGCTTTCTTT. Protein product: CASSSGQGSSGEAFF. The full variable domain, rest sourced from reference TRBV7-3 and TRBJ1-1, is GAGVSQTPSNKVTEKGKYVELRCDPISGHTALYWYRQSLGQGPEFLIYFQGTGAADDSGLPNDRFFAVRPEGSVSTLKIQRTERGDSAVYLCASSSGQGSSGEAFFGQGTRLTVV.

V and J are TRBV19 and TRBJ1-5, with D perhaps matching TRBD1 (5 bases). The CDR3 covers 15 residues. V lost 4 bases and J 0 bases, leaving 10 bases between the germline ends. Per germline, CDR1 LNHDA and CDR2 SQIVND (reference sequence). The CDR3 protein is CASSNPGFSNQPQHF. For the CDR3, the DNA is TGTGCCAGTAGTAACCCAGGGTTTAGCAATCAGCCCCAGCATTTT.

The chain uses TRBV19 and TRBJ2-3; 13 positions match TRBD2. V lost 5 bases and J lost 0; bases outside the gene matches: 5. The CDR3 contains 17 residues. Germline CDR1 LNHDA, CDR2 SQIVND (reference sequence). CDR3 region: CASSPRTSGRSTDTQYF. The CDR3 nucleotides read TGTGCCAGTAGTCCAAGGACTAGCGGGAGAAGCACAGATACGCAGTATTTT. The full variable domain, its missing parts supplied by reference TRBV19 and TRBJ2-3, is DGGITQSPKYLFRKEGQNVTLSCEQNLNHDAMYWYRQDPGQGLRLIYYSQIVNDFQKGDIAEGYSVSREKKESFPLTVTSAQKNPTAFYLCASSPRTSGRSTDTQYFGPGTRLTVL.

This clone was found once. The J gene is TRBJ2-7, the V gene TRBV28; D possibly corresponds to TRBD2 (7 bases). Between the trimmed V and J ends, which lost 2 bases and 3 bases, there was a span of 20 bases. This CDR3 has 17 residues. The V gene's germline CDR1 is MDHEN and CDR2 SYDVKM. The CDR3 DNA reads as TGTGCCAGCAGTTTACCCAGAGGGGGGGGTGTGAACTACGAGCAGTACTTC. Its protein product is CASSLPRGGGVNYEQYF.

DNA for the CDR3: TGTGCCAGCAGTTCTTCTTCGGCAGGACTTTATAGCAATCAGCCCCAGCATTTT. Translated: CASSSSSAGLYSNQPQHF. The J gene is TRBJ1-5, the V gene TRBV28; no reliable D call. This CDR3 comprises 18 residues. Germline-derived CDR1 and CDR2 are MDHEN and SYDVKM. Trimming left V 4 bases short and J 0 bases short, with 19 bases between.

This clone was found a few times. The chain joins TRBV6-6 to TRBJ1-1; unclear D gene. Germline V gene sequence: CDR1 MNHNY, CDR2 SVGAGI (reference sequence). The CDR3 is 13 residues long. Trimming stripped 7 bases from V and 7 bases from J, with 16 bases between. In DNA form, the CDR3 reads TGTGCCAGCAACAACCCCACTGGAGTTGAAGCTTTCTTT. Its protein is CASNNPTGVEAFF.